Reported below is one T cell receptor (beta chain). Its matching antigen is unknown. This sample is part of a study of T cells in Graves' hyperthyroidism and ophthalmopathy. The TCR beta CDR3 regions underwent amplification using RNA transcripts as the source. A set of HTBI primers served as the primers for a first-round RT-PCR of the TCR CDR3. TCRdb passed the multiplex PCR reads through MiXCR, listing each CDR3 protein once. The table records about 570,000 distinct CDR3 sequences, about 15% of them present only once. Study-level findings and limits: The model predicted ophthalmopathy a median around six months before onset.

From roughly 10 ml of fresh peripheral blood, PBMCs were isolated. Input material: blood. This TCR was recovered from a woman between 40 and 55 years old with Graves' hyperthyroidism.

CDR3: CSARVTDYGYTF. The CDR3 region has the DNA TGCAGTGCTAGGGTAACAGACTATGGCTACACCTTC. The chain has TRBV20-1 and TRBJ1-2; D unresolved. CDR1 is DFQATT and CDR2 is SNEGSKA in the germline V gene (reference sequence). The CDR3 runs to 12 residues. The germline V and J ends were trimmed by 3 bases and 3 bases, with 8 bases remaining between them.